This T cell receptor beta chain came from a study of tumor-infiltrating lymphocytes in oesophageal squamous cell carcinoma (TCRdb year 2016). The trim is 3 bases for V and 13 bases for J, with a gap of 10 bases between the germline ends. From a lookup of the germline V gene, CDR1 and CDR2 are SGHTA and FQGNSA. The CDR3, cysteine through phenylalanine, is 11 amino acids long. Only CDR3 DNA remains: 33 bases, in frame from the first base. As concerns this clonotype: Its antigen target is currently unknown. Within one base of it there is no much larger clone, and no base qualities were kept.

The library came from PCR. Sequencing was performed on an Illumina HiSeq 2000. The public reads were quality trimmed at Q25 with fastp and then assembled into clones with MiXCR by TCRdb, keeping productive beta chains. Rows matching on CDR3 protein sequence are summarized as one entry with the most common DNA and genes. The table for this sample lists approximately 8,700 distinct CDR3 sequences; 60% to 70% of them were counted only once. The ten top clones hold roughly 36% of the sample. The sample taken for sequencing was esophageal tumor tissue. Here the chain combines TRBV7-2 and TRBJ2-1; confidence is insufficient to name the D gene. The source of this sequence is a female donor with esophageal squamous cell carcinoma. The CDR3 region reads CASSFTETQFF. The DNA sequence is TGTGCCAGCAGCTTTACAGAGACCCAGTTCTTC.